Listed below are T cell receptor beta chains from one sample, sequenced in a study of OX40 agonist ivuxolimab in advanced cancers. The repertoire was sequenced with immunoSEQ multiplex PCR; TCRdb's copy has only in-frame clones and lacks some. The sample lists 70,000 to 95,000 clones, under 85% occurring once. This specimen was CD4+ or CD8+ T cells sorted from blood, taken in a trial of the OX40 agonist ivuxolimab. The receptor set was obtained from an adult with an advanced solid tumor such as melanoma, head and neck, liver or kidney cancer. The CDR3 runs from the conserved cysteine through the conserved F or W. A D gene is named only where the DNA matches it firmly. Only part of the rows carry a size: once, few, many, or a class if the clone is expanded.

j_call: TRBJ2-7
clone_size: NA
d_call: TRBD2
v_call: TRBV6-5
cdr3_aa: CASTDGEGEQYF
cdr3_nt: TGTGCCAGCACGGACGGGGAGGGCGAGCAGTACTTC

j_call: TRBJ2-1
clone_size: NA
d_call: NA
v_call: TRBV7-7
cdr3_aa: CASSLGGFDEQFF
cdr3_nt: TGTGCTAGCAGCTTAGGGGGTTTCGATGAGCAGTTCTTC

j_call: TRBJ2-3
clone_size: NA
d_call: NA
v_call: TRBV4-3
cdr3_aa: CASSQVPDPTDTQYF
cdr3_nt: TGCGCCAGCAGCCAAGTTCCGGACCCCACAGATACGCAGTATTTT

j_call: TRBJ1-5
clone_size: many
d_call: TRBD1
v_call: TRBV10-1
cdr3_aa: CASRQGFRLGNQPQHF
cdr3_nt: TGCGCCAGCCGACAGGGGTTTCGTCTGGGAAATCAGCCCCAGCATTTT

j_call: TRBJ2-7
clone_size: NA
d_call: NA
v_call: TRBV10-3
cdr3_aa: CAISERVDYQTTEQYF
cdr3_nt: TGTGCCATCAGTGAGAGGGTGGACTATCAAACCACCGAGCAGTACTTC

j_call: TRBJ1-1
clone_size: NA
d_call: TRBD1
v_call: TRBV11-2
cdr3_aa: CASSLEGQVNTEAFF
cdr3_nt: TGTGCCAGCAGCTTAGAGGGACAGGTGAACACTGAAGCTTTCTTT

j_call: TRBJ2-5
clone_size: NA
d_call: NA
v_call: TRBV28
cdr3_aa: CASSRTYEQETQYF
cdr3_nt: TGTGCCAGCAGTCGCACGTACGAACAAGAGACCCAGTACTTC

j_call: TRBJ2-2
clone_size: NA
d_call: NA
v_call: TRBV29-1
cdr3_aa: CSVWYSGGELFF
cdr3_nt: TGCAGCGTTTGGTACTCTGGCGGGGAGCTGTTTTTT

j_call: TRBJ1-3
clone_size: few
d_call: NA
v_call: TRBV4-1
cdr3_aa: CASSQVNGNTIYF
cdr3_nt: TGCGCCAGCAGCCAAGTTAATGGAAACACCATATATTTT

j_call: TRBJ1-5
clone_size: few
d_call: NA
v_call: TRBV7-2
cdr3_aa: CASSRTDYSNQPQHF
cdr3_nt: TGTGCCAGCAGCCGTACAGACTATAGCAATCAGCCCCAGCATTTT

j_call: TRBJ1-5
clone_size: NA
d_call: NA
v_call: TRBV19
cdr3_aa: CASSISPGPQHF
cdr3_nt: TGTGCCAGTAGTATTAGCCCCGGGCCCCAGCATTTT

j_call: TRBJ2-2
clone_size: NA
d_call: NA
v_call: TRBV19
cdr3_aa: CASSQRVGFHTGELFF
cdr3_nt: TGTGCCAGTAGTCAGAGGGTAGGATTTCACACCGGGGAGCTGTTTTTT